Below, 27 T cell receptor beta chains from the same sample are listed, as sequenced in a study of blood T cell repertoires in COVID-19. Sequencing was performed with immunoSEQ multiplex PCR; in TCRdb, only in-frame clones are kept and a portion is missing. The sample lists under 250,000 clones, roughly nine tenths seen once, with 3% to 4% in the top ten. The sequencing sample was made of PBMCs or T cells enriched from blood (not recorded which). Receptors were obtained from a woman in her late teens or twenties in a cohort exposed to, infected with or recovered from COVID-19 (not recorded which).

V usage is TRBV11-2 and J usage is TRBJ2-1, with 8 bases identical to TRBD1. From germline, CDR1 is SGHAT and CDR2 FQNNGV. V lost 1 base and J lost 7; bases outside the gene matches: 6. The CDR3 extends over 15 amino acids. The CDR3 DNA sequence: TGTGCCAGCAGCTTAGTCGGGACAGGTAAGAATGAGCAGTTCTTC. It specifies CASSLVGTGKNEQFF. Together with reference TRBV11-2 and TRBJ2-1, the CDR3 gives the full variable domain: EAGVAQSPRYKIIEKRQSVAFWCNPISGHATLYWYQQILGQGPKLLIQFQNNGVVDDSQLPKDRFSAERLKGVDSTLKIQPAKLEDSAVYLCASSLVGTGKNEQFFGPGTRLTVL.

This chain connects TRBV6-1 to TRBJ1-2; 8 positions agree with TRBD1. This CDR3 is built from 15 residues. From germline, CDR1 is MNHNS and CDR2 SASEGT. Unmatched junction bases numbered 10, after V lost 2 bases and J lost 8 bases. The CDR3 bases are TGTGCCAGCAGTGAACTCAGACAGGGGCCCTGGGGCTACACCTTC. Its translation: CASSELRQGPWGYTF.

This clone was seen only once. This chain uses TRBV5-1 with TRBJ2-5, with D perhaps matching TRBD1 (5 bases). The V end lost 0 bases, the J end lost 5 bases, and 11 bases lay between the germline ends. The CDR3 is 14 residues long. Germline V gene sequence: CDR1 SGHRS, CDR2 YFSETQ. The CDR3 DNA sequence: TGCGCCAGCAGCTTGGGACAGCCGGCGGAGACCCAGTACTTC. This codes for CASSLGQPAETQYF.

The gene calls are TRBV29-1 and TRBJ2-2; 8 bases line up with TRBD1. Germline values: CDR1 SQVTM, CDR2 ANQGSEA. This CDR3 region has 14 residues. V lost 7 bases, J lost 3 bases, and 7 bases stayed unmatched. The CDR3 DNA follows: TGCAGCGCCGACAGGGGAACCTACACCGGGGAGCTGTTTTTT. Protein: CSADRGTYTGELFF.

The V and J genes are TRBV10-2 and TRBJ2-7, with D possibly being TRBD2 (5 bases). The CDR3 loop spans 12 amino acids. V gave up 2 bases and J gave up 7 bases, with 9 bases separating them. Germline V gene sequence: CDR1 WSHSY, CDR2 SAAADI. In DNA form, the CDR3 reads TGCGCCAGCAGTGAGGGACTCGGGGAGCAGTACTTC. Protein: CASSEGLGEQYF.

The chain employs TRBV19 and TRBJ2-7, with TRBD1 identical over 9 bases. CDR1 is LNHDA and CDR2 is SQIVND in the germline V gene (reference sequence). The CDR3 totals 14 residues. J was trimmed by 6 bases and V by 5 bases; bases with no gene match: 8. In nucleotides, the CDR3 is TGTGCCAGTAGTCCACGGACAGGGGTGCTCGAGCAGTACTTC. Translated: CASSPRTGVLEQYF. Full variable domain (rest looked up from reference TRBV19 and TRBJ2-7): DGGITQSPKYLFRKEGQNVTLSCEQNLNHDAMYWYRQDPGQGLRLIYYSQIVNDFQKGDIAEGYSVSREKKESFPLTVTSAQKNPTAFYLCASSPRTGVLEQYFGPGTRLTVT.

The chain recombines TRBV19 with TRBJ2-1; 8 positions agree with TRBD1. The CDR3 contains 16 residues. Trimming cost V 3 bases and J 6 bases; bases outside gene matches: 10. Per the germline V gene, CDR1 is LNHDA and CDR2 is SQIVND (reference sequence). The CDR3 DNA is TGTGCCAGTAGTATCCCACAGGGGGTGCCCTCCAATGAGCAGTTCTTC. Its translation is CASSIPQGVPSNEQFF.

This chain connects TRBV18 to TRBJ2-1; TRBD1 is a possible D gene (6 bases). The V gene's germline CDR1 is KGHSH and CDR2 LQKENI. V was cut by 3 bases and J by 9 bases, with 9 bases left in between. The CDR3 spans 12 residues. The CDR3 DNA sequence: TGTGCCAGCTCACCCCTAGGGGGTGAGCAGTTCTTC. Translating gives CASSPLGGEQFF.

This CDR3 reads CASSEGLWADTQYF. The CDR3 bases are TGCGCCAGCAGTGAAGGACTGTGGGCAGATACGCAGTATTTT. The V gene is TRBV10-2, the J gene TRBJ2-3; maybe TRBD2 (5 bases). Germline V gene data show CDR1 as WSHSY and CDR2 as SAAADI. The CDR3 has 14 residues. V was clipped by 3 bases and J by 4 bases, with 11 bases between them.

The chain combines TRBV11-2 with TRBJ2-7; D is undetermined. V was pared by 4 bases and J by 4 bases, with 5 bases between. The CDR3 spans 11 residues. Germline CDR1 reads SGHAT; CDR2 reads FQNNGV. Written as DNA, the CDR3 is TGTGCCAGCAGCTCCCCATACGAGCAGTACTTC. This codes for CASSSPYEQYF.

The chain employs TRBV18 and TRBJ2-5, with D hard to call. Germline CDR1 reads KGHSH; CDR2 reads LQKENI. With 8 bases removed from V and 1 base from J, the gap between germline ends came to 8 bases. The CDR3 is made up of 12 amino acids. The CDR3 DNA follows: TGTGCCAGCCGCAACGGCCAAGAGACCCAGTACTTC. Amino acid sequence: CASRNGQETQYF. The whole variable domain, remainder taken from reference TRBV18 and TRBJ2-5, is NAGVMQNPRHLVRRRGQEARLRCSPMKGHSHVYWYRQLPEEGLKFMVYLQKENIIDESGMPKERFSAEFPKEGPSILRIQQVVRGDSAAYFCASRNGQETQYFGPGTRLLVL.

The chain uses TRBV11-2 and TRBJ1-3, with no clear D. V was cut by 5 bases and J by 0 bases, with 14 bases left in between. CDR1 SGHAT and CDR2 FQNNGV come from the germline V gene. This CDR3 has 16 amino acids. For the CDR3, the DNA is TGTGCCAGCAGCCTCCCCCTGCGGAGCTCTGGAAACACCATATATTTT. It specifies CASSLPLRSSGNTIYF.

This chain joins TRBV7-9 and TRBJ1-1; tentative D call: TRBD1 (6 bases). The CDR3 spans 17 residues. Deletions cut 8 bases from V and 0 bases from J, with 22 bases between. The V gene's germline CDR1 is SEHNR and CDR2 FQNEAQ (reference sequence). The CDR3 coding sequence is TGTGCCAGCGCACACTCATCCACCGGGACATTGAACACTGAAGCTTTCTTT. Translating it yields CASAHSSTGTLNTEAFF.

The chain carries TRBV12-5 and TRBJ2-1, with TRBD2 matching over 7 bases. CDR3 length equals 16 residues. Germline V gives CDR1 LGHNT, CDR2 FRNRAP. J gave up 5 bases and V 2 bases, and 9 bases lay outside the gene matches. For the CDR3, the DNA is TGTGCTAGTGGTTTGTCCAGCGGGAACTCTCACAATGAGCAGTTCTTC. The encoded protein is CASGLSSGNSHNEQFF.

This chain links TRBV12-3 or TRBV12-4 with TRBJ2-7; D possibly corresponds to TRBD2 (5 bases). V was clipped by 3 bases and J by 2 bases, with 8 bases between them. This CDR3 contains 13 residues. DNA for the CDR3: TGTGCCAGCAGTTTGAATAGCGCCTACGAGCAGTACTTC. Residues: CASSLNSAYEQYF.

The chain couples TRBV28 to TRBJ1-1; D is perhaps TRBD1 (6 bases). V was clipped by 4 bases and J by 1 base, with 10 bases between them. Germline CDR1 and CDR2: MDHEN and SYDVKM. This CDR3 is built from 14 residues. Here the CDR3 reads CASSSGTPNTEAFF. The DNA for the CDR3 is TGTGCCAGCAGTTCCGGGACACCGAACACTGAAGCTTTCTTT.

The CDR3 nucleotides are TGTGCCAGCAGATTCTCTTTCGGGGACTATGGCTACACCTTC. Amino acids: CASRFSFGDYGYTF. The rearrangement links TRBV7-9 to TRBJ1-2; D ambiguous. This CDR3 has 14 amino acids. Germline V gene sequence: CDR1 SEHNR, CDR2 FQNEAQ (reference sequence). V was pared by 6 bases and J by 3 bases, with 14 bases between.

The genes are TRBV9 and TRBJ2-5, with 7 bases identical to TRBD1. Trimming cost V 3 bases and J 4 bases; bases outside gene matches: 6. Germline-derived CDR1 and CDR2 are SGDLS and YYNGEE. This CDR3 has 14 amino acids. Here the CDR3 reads CASSENTGVETQYF. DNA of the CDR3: TGTGCCAGCAGCGAAAATACAGGGGTAGAGACCCAGTACTTC.

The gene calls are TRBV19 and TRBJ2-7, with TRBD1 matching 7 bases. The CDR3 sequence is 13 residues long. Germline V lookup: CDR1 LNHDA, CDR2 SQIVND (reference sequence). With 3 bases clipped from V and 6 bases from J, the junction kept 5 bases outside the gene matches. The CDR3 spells CASSITQGSEQYF. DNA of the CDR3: TGTGCCAGTAGTATCACACAGGGGAGCGAGCAGTACTTC.

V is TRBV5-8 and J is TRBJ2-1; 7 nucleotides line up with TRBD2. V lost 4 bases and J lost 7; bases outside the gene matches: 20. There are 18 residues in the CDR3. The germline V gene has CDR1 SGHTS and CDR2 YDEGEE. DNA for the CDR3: TGTGCCAGCAGCCCCCCAGGGTCTCGTGGCGGGGGTTGGAATGAGCAGTTCTTC. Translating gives CASSPPGSRGGGWNEQFF.

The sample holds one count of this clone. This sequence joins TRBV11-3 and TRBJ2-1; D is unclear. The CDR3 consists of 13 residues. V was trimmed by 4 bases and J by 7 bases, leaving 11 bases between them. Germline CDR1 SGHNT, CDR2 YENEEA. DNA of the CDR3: TGTGCCAGCAGCTACCCGCCTAGAAATGAGCAGTTCTTC. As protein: CASSYPPRNEQFF. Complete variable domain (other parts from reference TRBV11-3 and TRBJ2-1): EAGVVQSPRYKIIEKKQPVAFWCNPISGHNTLYWYLQNLGQGPELLIRYENEEAVDDSQLPKDRFSAERLKGVDSTLKIQPAELGDSAVYLCASSYPPRNEQFFGPGTRLTVL.

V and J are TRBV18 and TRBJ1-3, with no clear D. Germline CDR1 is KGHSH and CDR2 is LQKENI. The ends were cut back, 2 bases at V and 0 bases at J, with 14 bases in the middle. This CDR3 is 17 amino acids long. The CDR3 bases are TGTGCCAGCTCACCAGAAGCAGGCCCCTTCTCTGGAAACACCATATATTTT. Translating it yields CASSPEAGPFSGNTIYF.

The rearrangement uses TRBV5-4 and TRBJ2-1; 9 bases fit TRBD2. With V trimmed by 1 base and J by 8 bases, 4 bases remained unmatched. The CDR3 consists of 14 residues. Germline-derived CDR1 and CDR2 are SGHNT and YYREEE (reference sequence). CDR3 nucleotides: TGTGCCAGCAGCTTGCGGACTAGCGTCGATGAGCAGTTCTTC. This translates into CASSLRTSVDEQFF. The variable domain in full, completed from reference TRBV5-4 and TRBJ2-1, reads ETGVTQSPTHLIKTRGQQVTLRCSSQSGHNTVSWYQQALGQGPQFIFQYYREEENGRGNFPPRFSGLQFPNYSSELNVNALELDDSALYLCASSLRTSVDEQFFGPGTRLTVL.

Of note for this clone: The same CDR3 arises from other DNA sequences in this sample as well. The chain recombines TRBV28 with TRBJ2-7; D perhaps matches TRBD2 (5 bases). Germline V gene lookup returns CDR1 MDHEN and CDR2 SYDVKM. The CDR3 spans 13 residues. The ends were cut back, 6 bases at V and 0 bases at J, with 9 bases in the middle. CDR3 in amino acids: CASRDLASYEQYF. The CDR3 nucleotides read TGTGCCAGCAGGGACCTAGCCTCCTACGAGCAGTACTTC. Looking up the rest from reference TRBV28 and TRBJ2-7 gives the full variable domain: DVKVTQSSRYLVKRTGEKVFLECVQDMDHENMFWYRQDPGLGLRLIYFSYDVKMKEKGDIPEGYSVSREKKERFSLILESASTNQTSMYLCASRDLASYEQYFGPGTRLTVT.

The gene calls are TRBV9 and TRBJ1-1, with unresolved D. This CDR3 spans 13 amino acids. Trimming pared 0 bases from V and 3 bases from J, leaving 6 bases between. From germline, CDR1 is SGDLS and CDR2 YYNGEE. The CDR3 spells CASSVERYTEAFF. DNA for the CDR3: TGTGCCAGCAGCGTAGAGAGGTACACTGAAGCTTTCTTT.

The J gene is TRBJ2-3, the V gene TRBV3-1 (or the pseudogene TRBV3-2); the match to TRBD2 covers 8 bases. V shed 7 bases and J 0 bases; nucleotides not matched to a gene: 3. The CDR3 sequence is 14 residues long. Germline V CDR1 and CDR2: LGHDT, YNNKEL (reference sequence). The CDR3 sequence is CASKTSGSTDTQYF. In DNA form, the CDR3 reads TGTGCCAGCAAAACTAGCGGAAGCACAGATACGCAGTATTTT.

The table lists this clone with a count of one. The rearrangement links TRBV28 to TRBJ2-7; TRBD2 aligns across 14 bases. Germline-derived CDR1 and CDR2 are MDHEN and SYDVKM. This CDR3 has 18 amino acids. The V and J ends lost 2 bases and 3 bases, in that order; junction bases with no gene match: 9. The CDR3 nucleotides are TGTGCCAGCAGTTTAACCCGGACTAGCGGGGGGATGCTCTACGAGCAGTACTTC. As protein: CASSLTRTSGGMLYEQYF.